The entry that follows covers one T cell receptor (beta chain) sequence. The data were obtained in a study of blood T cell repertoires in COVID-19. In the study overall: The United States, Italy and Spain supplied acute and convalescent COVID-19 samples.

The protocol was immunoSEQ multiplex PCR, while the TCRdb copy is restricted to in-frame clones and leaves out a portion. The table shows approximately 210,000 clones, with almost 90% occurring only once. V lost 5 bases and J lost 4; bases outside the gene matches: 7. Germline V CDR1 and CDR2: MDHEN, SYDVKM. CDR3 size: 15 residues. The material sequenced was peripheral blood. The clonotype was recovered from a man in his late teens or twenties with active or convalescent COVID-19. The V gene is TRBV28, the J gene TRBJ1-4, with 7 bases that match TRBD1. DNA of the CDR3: TGTGCCAGCAGTCGATCGGGACAGCATAATGAAAAACTGTTTTTT. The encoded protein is CASSRSGQHNEKLFF.